Listed below are T cell receptor beta chains from one sample, sequenced in a study of blood T cell repertoires in COVID-19. Clones were read by immunoSEQ multiplex PCR, and TCRdb kept only the in-frame ones, dropping some. The sample shows about 200,000 clones, around 92% of them seen only once. The specimen was peripheral blood. Every receptor here comes from a young man with acute or convalescent COVID-19. The CDR3 runs from the conserved cysteine through the conserved F or W. A D gene is named only where the DNA matches it firmly. Some rows mark clone size as missing; the rest say once, few, many or name a class of expanded clone.

clone_size j_call v_call d_call cdr3_aa cdr3_nt
once TRBJ1-1 TRBV12-3/TRBV12-4 NA CASSFREGTAFF TGTGCCAGCAGTTTTCGGGAGGGAACAGCTTTCTTT
NA TRBJ1-1 TRBV28 NA CASHRGNTEAFF TGTGCCTCTCATAGGGGGAACACTGAAGCTTTCTTT
NA TRBJ2-1 TRBV30 TRBD2 CAWSVGLAGYNEQFF TGTGCCTGGAGTGTAGGGCTAGCGGGATACAATGAGCAGTTCTTC
NA TRBJ2-7 TRBV10-1 NA CASSDGGRDEQYF TGCGCCAGCAGTGACGGGGGTCGGGACGAGCAGTACTTC
NA TRBJ2-1 TRBV3-1/TRBV3-2 TRBD2 CASSTGTSGRRSYNEQFF TGTGCCAGCAGCACAGGGACTAGCGGGAGAAGGTCCTACAATGAGCAGTTCTTC
NA TRBJ1-6 TRBV28 NA CASKSQGIVNSPLHF TGTGCCAGCAAATCACAGGGAATAGTGAATTCACCCCTCCACTTT
NA TRBJ2-7 TRBV6-1 TRBD1 CASSETGPYEQYF TGTGCCAGCAGTGAGACAGGGCCCTACGAGCAGTACTTC
NA TRBJ2-1 TRBV29-1 TRBD2 CSVGRRGYNEQFF TGCAGCGTTGGTCGGCGGGGGTACAATGAGCAGTTCTTC
NA TRBJ2-3 TRBV11-2 TRBD2 CASSLVAGADTQYF TGTGCCAGCAGCTTAGTCGCGGGAGCAGATACGCAGTATTTT
NA TRBJ2-7 TRBV19 NA CASSISRAHEQYF TGTGCCAGTAGTATAAGCAGGGCCCACGAGCAGTACTTC
NA TRBJ2-3 TRBV27 NA CASSTAGKGTQYF TGTGCCAGCAGTACCGCGGGAAAGGGTACGCAGTATTTT
NA TRBJ1-1 TRBV18 NA CASSPIMNTEAFF TGTGCCAGCTCACCAATCATGAACACTGAAGCTTTCTTT
NA TRBJ2-1 TRBV9 NA CASTGLPSQTWVNEQFF TGTGCCAGCACAGGTCTTCCTTCTCAAACGTGGGTCAATGAGCAGTTCTTC
NA TRBJ1-5 TRBV5-5 NA CASSLPGLNVNQPQHF TGTGCCAGCAGCTTGCCGGGACTCAACGTGAATCAGCCCCAGCATTTT
NA TRBJ2-7 TRBV5-5 TRBD2 CASSLGAGGSYEQYF TGTGCCAGCAGCTTGGGAGCGGGGGGCTCCTACGAGCAGTACTTC
NA TRBJ2-7 TRBV19 NA CASSIGLARTYEQYF TGTGCCAGTAGTATAGGTCTAGCGAGAACGTACGAGCAGTACTTC
NA TRBJ1-1 TRBV6-6 NA CASIPSVSNTEAFF TGTGCCAGCATCCCCAGTGTTTCGAACACTGAAGCTTTCTTT
once TRBJ2-7 TRBV27 TRBD2 CASMGGSYEQYF TGTGCCAGCATGGGAGGGTCCTACGAGCAGTACTTC
NA TRBJ2-1 TRBV6-4 TRBD2 CASSDSRTSSYNEQFF TGTGCCAGCAGTGACTCGCGGACTAGCTCCTACAATGAGCAGTTCTTC
NA TRBJ2-3 TRBV19 TRBD2 CASSIAYSGGGTDTQYF TGTGCCAGTAGTATAGCTTATAGCGGGGGGGGCACAGATACGCAGTATTTT
NA TRBJ2-1 TRBV11-1 TRBD2 CASSDIGGANEQFF TGTGCCAGCAGCGACATCGGGGGGGCAAATGAGCAGTTCTTC
NA TRBJ2-1 TRBV10-3 NA CAIRGANEQFF TGTGCCATCCGGGGGGCGAATGAGCAGTTCTTC
NA TRBJ2-3 TRBV9 TRBD2 CASSAPGGGFYTQYF TGTGCCAGCAGCGCCCCGGGCGGGGGGTTTTATACGCAGTATTTT
NA TRBJ2-1 TRBV30 TRBD2 CAWSAGSGSSYEQFF TGTGCCTGGAGTGCGGGGAGCGGGAGTAGCTATGAGCAGTTCTTC
NA TRBJ1-2 TRBV23-1 TRBD1 CASSLGQGRSHYGYTF TGCGCCAGCAGCCTGGGACAGGGTAGGAGTCACTATGGCTACACCTTC
NA TRBJ2-4 TRBV7-3 TRBD1 CASSPGQGAEYF TGTGCCAGCAGCCCCGGACAGGGGGCGGAATACTTC
NA TRBJ1-2 TRBV5-1 TRBD1 CASSVTGGLHGYTF TGCGCCAGCAGCGTGACAGGGGGCCTGCATGGCTACACCTTC
NA TRBJ2-7 TRBV12-3/TRBV12-4 TRBD1 CASSLYRGYEQYF TGTGCCAGCAGTTTATACAGGGGCTACGAGCAGTACTTC
NA TRBJ2-5 TRBV7-2 NA CASELRVLETQYF TGTGCCAGCGAGTTGAGGGTGTTGGAGACCCAGTACTTC
once TRBJ1-2 TRBV15 TRBD1 CATSRGGQDRAGYTF TGTGCCACCAGCAGAGGGGGTCAGGACAGGGCCGGCTACACCTTC
NA TRBJ2-1 TRBV6-5 TRBD1 CASARPGQGRNEQFF TGTGCCAGCGCTCGACCGGGACAGGGTCGGAATGAGCAGTTCTTC
NA TRBJ2-1 TRBV28 TRBD2 CASSLFGTRIYEQFF TGTGCCAGCAGTTTATTTGGGACTAGGATTTATGAGCAGTTCTTC
NA TRBJ2-1 TRBV19 TRBD2 CASSPLAGRGEQFF TGTGCCAGTAGTCCTCTAGCGGGACGGGGTGAGCAGTTCTTC
once TRBJ1-1 TRBV5-1 NA CASSLAVGTEAFF TGCGCCAGCAGCTTAGCGGTGGGGACTGAAGCTTTCTTT
NA TRBJ2-1 TRBV6-4 TRBD2 CASRLRAAAGDYNEQFF TGTGCCAGCAGACTAAGGGCCGCGGCGGGGGACTACAATGAGCAGTTCTTC
NA TRBJ2-2 TRBV7-8 NA CASSAWRGNTGELFF TGTGCCAGCAGCGCTTGGAGGGGGAACACCGGGGAGCTGTTTTTT
few TRBJ2-2 TRBV19 NA CASRDLDQGITGELFF TGTGCCAGTAGAGATCTGGATCAGGGGATCACCGGGGAGCTGTTTTTT
NA TRBJ2-1 TRBV19 NA CASSIGGWTPEQFF TGTGCCAGTAGTATTGGGGGGTGGACACCAGAGCAGTTCTTC
NA TRBJ2-3 TRBV20-1 TRBD2 CSASNPGRATDTQYF TGCAGTGCTAGTAACCCAGGGAGGGCAACAGATACGCAGTATTTT
NA TRBJ1-5 TRBV7-9 NA CASSLALVWIQPQHF TGTGCCAGCAGCTTAGCCCTAGTTTGGATTCAGCCCCAGCATTTT
NA TRBJ2-6 TRBV24-1 TRBD1 CATSDPTGVGANVLTF TGTGCCACCAGTGACCCGACAGGGGTCGGGGCCAACGTCCTGACTTTC
NA TRBJ2-7 TRBV3-1/TRBV3-2 TRBD2 CASRQLAGGAYEQYF TGTGCCAGCAGACAACTAGCGGGGGGGGCCTACGAGCAGTACTTC
many TRBJ2-2 TRBV6-5 TRBD1 CASRRQGGSTGELFF TGTGCCAGCAGGAGACAGGGGGGGAGTACCGGGGAGCTGTTTTTT
NA TRBJ2-5 TRBV7-2 TRBD2 CASSLGLAGPETQYF TGTGCCAGCAGCCTAGGACTAGCGGGGCCAGAGACCCAGTACTTC
NA TRBJ2-3 TRBV3-1/TRBV3-2 NA CASSFRQGRDTQYF TGTGCCAGCAGCTTCCGGCAGGGGAGAGATACGCAGTATTTT
NA TRBJ2-5 TRBV19 TRBD2 CASSFASGGEETQYF TGTGCCAGTAGTTTTGCTAGCGGGGGGGAAGAGACCCAGTACTTC
NA TRBJ1-1 TRBV19 NA CASRMSRGTEAFF TGTGCCAGTAGGATGAGTCGGGGCACTGAAGCTTTCTTT
NA TRBJ2-1 TRBV15 TRBD2 CATSRDGGVDNEQFF TGTGCCACCAGCAGAGATGGGGGGGTGGACAATGAGCAGTTCTTC
NA TRBJ1-2 TRBV27 NA CASSLEAGNYGYTF TGTGCCAGCAGTTTAGAAGCGGGTAACTATGGCTACACCTTC
NA TRBJ2-1 TRBV19 TRBD2 CASKSRLAGDGNEQFF TGTGCCAGTAAATCCCGGCTAGCGGGAGATGGAAATGAGCAGTTCTTC
NA TRBJ2-2 TRBV10-1 TRBD1 CASSDRVRTGELFF TGCGCCAGCAGCGACAGGGTCCGCACCGGGGAGCTGTTTTTT
NA TRBJ1-4 TRBV5-1 NA CASSSAGTINEKLFF TGCGCCAGCAGCTCCGCAGGAACGATTAATGAAAAACTGTTTTTT
NA TRBJ2-3 TRBV2 NA CASGPGQHTDTQYF TGTGCCAGCGGGCCGGGACAACACACAGATACGCAGTATTTT
once TRBJ2-3 TRBV24-1 NA CATSDAHHFTDTQYF TGTGCCACCAGTGACGCCCACCACTTCACAGATACGCAGTATTTT